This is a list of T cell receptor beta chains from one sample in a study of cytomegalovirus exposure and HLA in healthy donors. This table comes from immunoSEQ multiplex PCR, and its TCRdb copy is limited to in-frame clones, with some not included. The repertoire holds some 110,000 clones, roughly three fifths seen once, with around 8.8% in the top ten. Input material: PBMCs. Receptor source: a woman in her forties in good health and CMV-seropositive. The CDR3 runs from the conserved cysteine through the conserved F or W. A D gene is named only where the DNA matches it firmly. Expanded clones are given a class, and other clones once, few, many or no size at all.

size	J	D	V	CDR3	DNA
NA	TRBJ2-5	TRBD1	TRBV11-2	CASSLALGGRETQYF	TGTGCCAGCAGCTTAGCATTAGGGGGCCGAGAGACCCAGTACTTC
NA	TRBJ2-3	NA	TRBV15	CATSRGSGSRTDTQYF	TGTGCCACCAGCAGAGGTTCAGGGTCTCGCACAGATACGCAGTATTTT
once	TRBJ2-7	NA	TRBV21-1	CASSKDRVYEQYF	TGTGCCAGCAGCAAGGACAGGGTCTACGAGCAGTACTTC
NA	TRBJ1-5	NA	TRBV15	CATSLSGQPQHF	TGTGCCACCAGTCTGTCAGGGCAGCCCCAGCATTTT
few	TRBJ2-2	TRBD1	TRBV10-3	CAISQGGETGELFF	TGTGCCATCAGCCAAGGGGGCGAGACCGGGGAGCTGTTTTTT
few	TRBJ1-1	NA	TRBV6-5	CASTGNTEAFF	TGTGCCTCAACAGGGAACACTGAAGCTTTCTTT
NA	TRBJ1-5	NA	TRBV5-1	CASKNREGQPQHF	TGCGCCAGCAAGAACAGGGAGGGTCAGCCCCAGCATTTT
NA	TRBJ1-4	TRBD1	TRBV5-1	CASSWGQGAEVVFEEKLFF	TGCGCCAGCAGCTGGGGACAGGGGGCGGAGGTGGTATTTGAGGAAAAACTGTTTTTT
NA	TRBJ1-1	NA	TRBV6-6	CASSLAPHMNTEAFF	TGTGCCAGCAGTTTAGCCCCCCATATGAACACTGAAGCTTTCTTT
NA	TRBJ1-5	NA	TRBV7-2	CASSFDSDPYSNQPQHF	TGTGCCAGCAGTTTCGACAGCGACCCGTATAGCAATCAGCCCCAGCATTTT
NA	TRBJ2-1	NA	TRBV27	CASSEEGNEQFF	TGTGCCAGCAGTGAGGAGGGGAATGAGCAGTTCTTC
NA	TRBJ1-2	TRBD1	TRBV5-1	CASSRTGERRGYTF	TGCGCCAGCAGCAGGACAGGGGAAAGAAGAGGCTACACCTTC
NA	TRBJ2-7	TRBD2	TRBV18	CASSAGLEGEQYF	TGTGCCAGCTCAGCCGGACTAGAGGGGGAGCAGTACTTC
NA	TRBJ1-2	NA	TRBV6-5	CASSKSGVGGYTF	TGTGCCAGCAGTAAATCAGGGGTGGGGGGCTACACCTTC
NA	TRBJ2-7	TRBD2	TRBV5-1	CASSLEAGGNYEQYF	TGCGCCAGCAGCTTGGAAGCGGGAGGGAACTACGAGCAGTACTTC
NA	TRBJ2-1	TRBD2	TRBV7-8	CASSIMPVSGRATINEQFF	TGTGCCAGCAGTATTATGCCCGTAAGTGGGAGGGCCACCATCAATGAGCAGTTCTTC
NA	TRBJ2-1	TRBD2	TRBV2	CASCLTSGRGNEQFF	TGTGCCAGCTGTCTGACTAGCGGGAGAGGGAATGAGCAGTTCTTC
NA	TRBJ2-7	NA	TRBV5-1	CASSFTGTESYEQYF	TGCGCCAGCAGCTTCACCGGCACAGAAAGCTACGAGCAGTACTTC